This TCR beta chain emerged from a study of blood T cell repertoires in COVID-19. Study at large: The origin of the acute and convalescent COVID-19 samples was the United States, Italy and Spain. Sources were T cells, B-cell-depleted T cells, or PBMCs; the material itself was cDNA or gDNA.

In the authors' workflow: Reference gene primer amplification gave nucleated cell count estimates. Profiled with immunoSEQ multiplex PCR; TCRdb holds only in-frame clones, not every one. D and trimming were read from the DNA, whereas the V and J calls and clone size are those reported in that table. Of 300,000 to 350,000 clones in the sample, around 86% were seen once. Seattle's enrolled individuals joined amid active infection and were then monitored longitudinally. Sequenced material: peripheral blood. The receptor's source is a woman aged 50 to 60 with COVID-19, enrolled during active disease.

The CDR3 spells CASSLPTGTGNEQYF. CDR3 nucleotide sequence: TGTGCCAGCAGTTTGCCTACCGGGACAGGGAACGAGCAGTACTTC. V and J are TRBV5-5 and TRBJ2-7; 9 positions agree with TRBD1. The trim removed 5 bases at V and 5 bases at J, leaving 11 bases unmatched. This CDR3 spans 15 amino acids. Germline values: CDR1 SGHKS, CDR2 YYEKEE (reference sequence).